The sequence of this T cell receptor beta chain was determined in a study of OX40 agonist ivuxolimab in advanced cancers. Study summary: Patients were infused with ivuxolimab every 2 weeks at 0.01 to 10 mg/kg.

General observations from the study: Compared with CD4+, CD8+ T cells on average had more expanded clones.

This clone was seen a few times. Antigen unknown. The protocol was immunoSEQ multiplex PCR, while the TCRdb copy is restricted to in-frame clones and leaves out a portion. The data show around 18,000 clones, roughly 72% seen once. The CDR3 length is 19 residues. Germline values: CDR1 SGHTA, CDR2 FQGTGA. V lost 3 bases, J lost 6 bases, and 24 bases lay in between. The source of this sequence is an adult with an advanced solid tumor such as melanoma, head and neck, liver or kidney cancer. The input for sequencing was CD4+ or CD8+ T cells sorted from blood, taken in a trial of the OX40 agonist ivuxolimab. This rearrangement joins TRBV7-3 to TRBJ1-6; the D is unclear. CDR3 DNA: TGTGCCAGCAGCTTCCCTAGGGCCGCGGGGAGCCGAAGTAATTCACCCCTCCACTTT. Translated: CASSFPRAAGSRSNSPLHF.